This T cell receptor beta chain was found in a study of shared clonotypes between healthy human individuals. J was trimmed by 13 bases and V by 1 base; bases with no gene match: 12. CDR1 PRHDT and CDR2 FYEKMQ come from the germline V gene (reference sequence). The CDR3 contains 15 residues. As regards this clone: Its antigen remains unknown.

Study-wide points: Inspection by rarefaction showed sorted-subset sequencing to be incomplete despite large depth.

Every subset had its genomic DNA shared out evenly among several immunoSEQ plates. Clones were read by immunoSEQ multiplex PCR, and TCRdb kept only the in-frame ones, dropping some. The sample lists about 2.1 million clones, under 95% occurring once. Selected positively for CCR7 and CD45RO-negative, naive CD8 cells excluded terminally differentiated effector memory CD45RA+ cells. The source material was naive CD8+ T cells from PBMCs. This chain joins TRBV13 and TRBJ2-1; 8 positions agree with TRBD1. This receptor was obtained from a young man in good health. Some clones in this sample may be carry-over from other donors' samples. CDR3 bases: TGTGCCAGCAGCTTAGCAGGGGGCGCAAGGATCGAACAGTTCTTC. Translation: CASSLAGGARIEQFF.